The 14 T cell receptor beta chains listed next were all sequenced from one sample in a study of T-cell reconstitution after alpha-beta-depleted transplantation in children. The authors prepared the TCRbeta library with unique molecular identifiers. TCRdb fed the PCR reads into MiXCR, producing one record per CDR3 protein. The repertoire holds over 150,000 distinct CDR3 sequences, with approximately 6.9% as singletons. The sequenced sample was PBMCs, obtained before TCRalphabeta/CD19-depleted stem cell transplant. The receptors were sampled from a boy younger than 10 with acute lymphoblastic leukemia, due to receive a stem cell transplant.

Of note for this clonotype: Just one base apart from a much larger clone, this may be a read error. CDR3 sequence reads: CSARAGSTSYNEQFF. The CDR3, as DNA: TGCAGTGCTAGAGCCGGGTCAACCTCCTACAATGAGCAGTTCTTC. The chain joins TRBV20-1 to TRBJ2-1; D is uncertain. V shed 1 base and J shed 0 bases, with 10 bases lying between them. Germline V lookup: CDR1 DFQATT, CDR2 SNEGSKA (reference sequence). CDR3 length equals 15 residues.

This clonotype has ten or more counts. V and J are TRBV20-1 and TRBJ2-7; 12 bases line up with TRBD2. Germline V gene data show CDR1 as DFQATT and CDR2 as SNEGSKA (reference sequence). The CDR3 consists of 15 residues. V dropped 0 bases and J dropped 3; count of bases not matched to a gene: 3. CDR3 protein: CSARDRTSGIYEQYF. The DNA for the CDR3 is TGCAGTGCTAGAGATCGGACTAGCGGGATCTACGAGCAGTACTTC.

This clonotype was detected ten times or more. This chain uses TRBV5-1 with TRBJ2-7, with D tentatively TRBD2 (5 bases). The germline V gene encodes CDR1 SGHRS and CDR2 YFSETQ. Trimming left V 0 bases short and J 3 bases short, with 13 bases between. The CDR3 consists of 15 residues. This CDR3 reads CASSLGGLGIYEQYF. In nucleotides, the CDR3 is TGCGCCAGCAGCTTGGGTGGACTGGGGATCTACGAGCAGTACTTC.

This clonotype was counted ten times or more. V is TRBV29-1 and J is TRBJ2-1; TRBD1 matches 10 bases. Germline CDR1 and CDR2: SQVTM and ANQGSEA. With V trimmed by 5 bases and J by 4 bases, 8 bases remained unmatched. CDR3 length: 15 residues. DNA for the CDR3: TGCAGCGTTAGGGACAGGGGACATTATTACAATGAGCAGTTCTTC. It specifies CSVRDRGHYYNEQFF.

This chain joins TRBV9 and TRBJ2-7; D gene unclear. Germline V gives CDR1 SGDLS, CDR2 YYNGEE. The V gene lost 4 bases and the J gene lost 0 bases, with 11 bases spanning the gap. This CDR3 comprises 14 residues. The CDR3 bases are TGTGCCAGCAGCCCTGTACTACGCTCCTACGAGCAGTACTTC. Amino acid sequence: CASSPVLRSYEQYF.

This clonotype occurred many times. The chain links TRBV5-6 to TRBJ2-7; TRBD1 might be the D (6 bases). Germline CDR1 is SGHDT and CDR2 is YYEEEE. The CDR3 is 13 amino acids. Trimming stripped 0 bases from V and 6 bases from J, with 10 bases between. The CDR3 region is CASSLGGGVEQYF. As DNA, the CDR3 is TGTGCCAGCAGCTTGGGAGGGGGAGTCGAGCAGTACTTC.

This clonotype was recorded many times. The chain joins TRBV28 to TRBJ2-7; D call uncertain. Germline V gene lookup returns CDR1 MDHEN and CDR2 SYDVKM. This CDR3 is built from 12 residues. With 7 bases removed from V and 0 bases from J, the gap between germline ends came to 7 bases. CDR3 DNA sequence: TGTGCCAGCAAGGCGGACTCCTACGAGCAGTACTTC. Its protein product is CASKADSYEQYF. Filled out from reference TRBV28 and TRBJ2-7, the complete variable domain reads DVKVTQSSRYLVKRTGEKVFLECVQDMDHENMFWYRQDPGLGLRLIYFSYDVKMKEKGDIPEGYSVSREKKERFSLILESASTNQTSMYLCASKADSYEQYFGPGTRLTVT.

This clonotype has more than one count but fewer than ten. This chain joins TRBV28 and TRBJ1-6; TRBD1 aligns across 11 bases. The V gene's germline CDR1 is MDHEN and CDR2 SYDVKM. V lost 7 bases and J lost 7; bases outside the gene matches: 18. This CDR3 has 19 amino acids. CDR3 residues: CASTQNLPGQGGTNSPLHF. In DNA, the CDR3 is TGTGCCAGCACTCAAAACCTACCGGGACAGGGGGGAACGAATTCACCCCTCCACTTT.

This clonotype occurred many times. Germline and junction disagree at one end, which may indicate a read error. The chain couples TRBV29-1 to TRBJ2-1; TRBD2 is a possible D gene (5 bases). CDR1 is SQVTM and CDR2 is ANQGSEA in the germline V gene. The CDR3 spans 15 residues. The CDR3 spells CSAPKGSGSYNQQFF. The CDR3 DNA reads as TGCAGCGCCCCTAAGGGAAGCGGCTCCTACAATCAGCAGTTCTTC.

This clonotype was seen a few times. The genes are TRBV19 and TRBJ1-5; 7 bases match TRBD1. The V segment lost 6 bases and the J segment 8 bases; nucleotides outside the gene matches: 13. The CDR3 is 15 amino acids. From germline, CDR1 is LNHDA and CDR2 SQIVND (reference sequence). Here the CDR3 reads CASRPGQHLFEPQHF. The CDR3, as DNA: TGTGCCAGTAGGCCGGGACAGCACCTCTTTGAGCCCCAGCATTTT.

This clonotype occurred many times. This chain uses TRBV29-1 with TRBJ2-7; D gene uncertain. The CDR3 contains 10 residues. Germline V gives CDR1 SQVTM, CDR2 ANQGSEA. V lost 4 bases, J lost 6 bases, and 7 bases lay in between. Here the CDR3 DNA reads TGCAGCGTTGCGGACGCCGAGCAGTACTTC. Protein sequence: CSVADAEQYF.

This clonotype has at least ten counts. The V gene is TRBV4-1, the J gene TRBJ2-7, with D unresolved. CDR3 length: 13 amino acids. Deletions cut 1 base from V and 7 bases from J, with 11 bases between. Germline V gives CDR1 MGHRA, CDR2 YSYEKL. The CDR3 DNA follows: TGCGCCAGCAGCCAAGCCCTTCGAGATGAGCAGTACTTC. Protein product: CASSQALRDEQYF.

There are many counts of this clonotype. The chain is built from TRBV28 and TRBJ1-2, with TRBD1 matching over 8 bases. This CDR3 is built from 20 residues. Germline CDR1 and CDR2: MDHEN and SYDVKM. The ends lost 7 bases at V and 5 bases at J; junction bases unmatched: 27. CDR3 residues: CASNQPPDRVPKGGTYGYTF. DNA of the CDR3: TGTGCCAGCAACCAGCCCCCGGACAGGGTGCCCAAAGGAGGTACTTATGGCTACACCTTC.

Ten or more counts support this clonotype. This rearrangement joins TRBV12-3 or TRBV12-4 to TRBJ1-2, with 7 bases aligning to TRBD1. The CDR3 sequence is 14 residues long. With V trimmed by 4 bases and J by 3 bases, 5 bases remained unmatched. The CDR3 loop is CASSYDRADYGYTF. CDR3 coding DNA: TGTGCCAGCAGTTATGACAGGGCCGACTATGGCTACACCTTC.